Below, one T cell receptor beta chain is given with its context. RNA transcripts were the template for amplifying TCR beta CDR3 regions. When the TCR CDR3 underwent first-round RT-PCR, the HTBI primer set was used. A single record per CDR3 protein comes from TCRdb applying MiXCR to the multiplex PCR reads. The repertoire includes fewer than 200,000 distinct CDR3 sequences, 15% to 20% of them detected once, and roughly 30% sits in the top ten. Germline V gene sequence: CDR1 MGHRA, CDR2 YSYEKL. V was clipped by 0 bases and J by 6 bases, with 12 bases between them. The CDR3 sequence is 15 residues long. The data were obtained in a study of T cells in Graves' hyperthyroidism and ophthalmopathy. Hyperthyroidism in the patients, aged 18 to 65, was newly diagnosed and under 2 months in duration. Investigators excluded patients with uncontrolled infection, other autoimmune disease, pregnancy or lactation.

The receptor was derived from a woman in her fifties or sixties with Graves' hyperthyroidism. The chain couples TRBV4-1 to TRBJ1-5; D call uncertain. Sequenced: blood. CDR3 nucleotides: TGCGCCAGCAGCCAAGAAGGAAGGGCTGTTCAGCCCCAGCATTTT. It encodes CASSQEGRAVQPQHF.